Listed below are T cell receptor beta chains from one sample, sequenced in a study of blood T cell repertoires in COVID-19. Measured with immunoSEQ multiplex PCR; TCRdb has only the in-frame clones, and not every one. The table lists around 270,000 clones, 75% to 90% of them singletons. Input material: peripheral blood. Receptor source: a man aged 25-45 years with acute or convalescent COVID-19. The CDR3 runs from the conserved cysteine through the conserved F or W. D genes are given only for firm matches. Size tells how often a clone was seen (once, few, many) or the class of an expanded clone, and some rows leave it out.

V gene	D gene	J gene	clone size	CDR3 protein	CDR3 DNA
TRBV7-2	-	TRBJ1-1	once	CASSSDSQREAFF	TGTGCCAGCAGCTCCGACAGCCAGCGTGAAGCTTTCTTT
TRBV27	TRBD1	TRBJ2-7	-	CASSPMGTGSYEQYF	TGTGCCAGCAGTCCCATGGGGACAGGGTCTTACGAGCAGTACTTC
TRBV24-1	TRBD1	TRBJ2-5	-	CATSDTGTAPQETQYF	TGTGCCACCAGTGACACCGGGACAGCGCCCCAAGAGACCCAGTACTTC
TRBV12-5	-	TRBJ2-1	-	CASGPGRAGTYNEQFF	TGTGCTAGTGGGCCCGGCAGGGCGGGAACCTACAATGAGCAGTTCTTC
TRBV5-1	-	TRBJ2-4	-	CASSTTTLAKNIQYF	TGCGCCAGCAGCACAACAACCTTAGCCAAAAACATTCAGTACTTC
TRBV4-1	TRBD2	TRBJ2-2	-	CASSQDWDREVFF	TGCGCCAGCAGCCAAGATTGGGACCGGGAGGTGTTTTTT
TRBV5-1	TRBD1	TRBJ1-6	-	CASSYGQGFDNSPLHF	TGCGCCAGCAGCTACGGACAGGGTTTCGATAATTCACCCCTCCACTTT
TRBV6-1	-	TRBJ2-7	once	CASSDRSPPAPYEQYF	TGTGCCAGCAGTGATCGGTCCCCCCCCGCCCCCTACGAGCAGTACTTC
TRBV6-5	TRBD1	TRBJ2-3	few	CASSETGRVTDTQYF	TGTGCCAGCAGCGAGACAGGGCGGGTGACAGATACGCAGTATTTT
TRBV28	-	TRBJ1-2	-	CASSFRANYGYTF	TGTGCCAGCAGTTTCAGGGCCAACTATGGCTACACCTTC
TRBV5-4	-	TRBJ2-1	few	CASSLDSVYNEQFF	TGTGCCAGCAGCTTGGACTCTGTATACAATGAGCAGTTCTTC
TRBV28	-	TRBJ1-1	-	CAILVDRNTEAFF	TGTGCCATCTTAGTCGACAGGAACACTGAAGCTTTCTTT
TRBV25-1	-	TRBJ1-4	once	CASRGGADEKLFF	TGTGCCAGCAGGGGAGGCGCGGATGAAAAACTGTTTTTT
TRBV6-1	-	TRBJ2-6	-	CASSERRTGANVLTF	TGTGCCAGCAGTGAACGGAGAACCGGGGCCAACGTCCTGACTTTC
TRBV30	-	TRBJ1-2	-	CAARGHLNYGYTF	TGTGCTGCCAGGGGTCACTTAAACTATGGCTACACCTTC
TRBV6-5	-	TRBJ2-7	-	CASLSIQGTYEQYF	TGTGCCAGCCTCTCTATACAGGGTACCTACGAGCAGTACTTC
TRBV10-3	TRBD2	TRBJ2-2	-	CAISVGGSGTGELFF	TGTGCCATCAGTGTGGGAGGGAGCGGTACCGGGGAGCTGTTTTTT
TRBV7-6	-	TRBJ1-4	-	CASHTGEKLFF	TGTGCCAGCCACACGGGGGAAAAACTGTTTTTT
TRBV19	-	TRBJ2-7	once	CASLGSGEQYF	TGTGCCAGTCTAGGCTCTGGCGAGCAGTACTTC
TRBV5-1	-	TRBJ1-1	-	CASSPTDSWNTEAFF	TGCGCCAGCAGCCCTACGGACAGCTGGAACACTGAAGCTTTCTTT
TRBV5-4	-	TRBJ1-6	-	CASSPDLSGAYSPLHF	TGTGCCAGCAGCCCCGACCTATCAGGGGCTTATTCACCCCTCCACTTT
TRBV5-6	-	TRBJ2-7	once	CASSLEAVFNRYEQYF	TGTGCCAGCAGCTTGGAGGCGGTCTTTAATCGCTACGAGCAGTACTTC
TRBV18	-	TRBJ1-5	-	CASSQGAPGQPQHF	TGTGCCAGCTCACAAGGGGCCCCCGGTCAGCCCCAGCATTTT
TRBV12-5	TRBD1	TRBJ2-1	-	CASGLVLRQGANEQFF	TGTGCTAGTGGTTTGGTACTGCGACAGGGGGCGAATGAGCAGTTCTTC
TRBV28	-	TRBJ1-1	-	CASREFTGTATEAFF	TGTGCCAGCAGGGAATTCACAGGGACGGCGACTGAAGCTTTCTTT
TRBV11-2	-	TRBJ1-2	few	CASSLSARGSGYTF	TGTGCCAGCAGCTTATCCGCCAGGGGTAGCGGCTACACCTTC
TRBV19	TRBD1	TRBJ1-2	-	CASSILRGPYGYTF	TGTGCCAGTAGTATACTAAGGGGGCCCTATGGCTACACCTTC
TRBV5-1	-	TRBJ2-3	-	CASSLAMTGGNTQYF	TGCGCCAGCAGCTTGGCCATGACTGGGGGGAATACGCAGTATTTT
TRBV25-1	-	TRBJ1-6	-	CASSESASYSTGSPLHF	TGTGCCAGCAGTGAATCTGCTTCTTACAGCACCGGTTCACCCCTCCACTTT
TRBV30	TRBD1	TRBJ1-5	-	CAWSRDSGNQPQHF	TGTGCCTGGAGTCGGGACAGCGGCAATCAGCCCCAGCATTTT
TRBV7-3	TRBD1	TRBJ2-2	-	CASSSRQGVAGELFF	TGTGCCAGCAGCTCCAGACAGGGGGTGGCCGGGGAGCTGTTTTTT
TRBV3-1/TRBV3-2	-	TRBJ2-1	-	CASSPGPRYNEQFF	TGTGCCAGCAGCCCAGGGCCGCGGTACAATGAGCAGTTCTTC
TRBV30	-	TRBJ1-1	-	CAWSVANTEAFF	TGTGCCTGGAGTGTGGCTAACACTGAAGCTTTCTTT
TRBV28	-	TRBJ1-3	-	CASTLFGTPGNTIYF	TGTGCCAGCACCCTCTTTGGGACACCTGGAAACACCATATATTTT
TRBV18	-	TRBJ2-1	-	CASSPRVDSRDEQFF	TGTGCCAGCTCACCCAGGGTTGACAGTAGGGATGAGCAGTTCTTC
TRBV18	-	TRBJ1-4	-	CASSPDPLGGLFF	TGTGCCAGCTCACCGGATCCCCTGGGGGGGCTGTTTTTT
TRBV19	TRBD1	TRBJ2-7	-	CASSRGITGQGYEQYF	TGTGCCAGTAGCAGGGGAATTACGGGACAGGGGTACGAGCAGTACTTC
TRBV28	-	TRBJ1-1	-	CASSFVRDTEAFF	TGTGCCAGCAGTTTCGTCCGGGACACTGAAGCTTTCTTT
TRBV3-1/TRBV3-2	TRBD1	TRBJ1-4	-	CASSTRQGEKLFF	TGTGCCAGCAGCACCCGACAGGGAGAAAAACTGTTTTTT
TRBV3-1/TRBV3-2	-	TRBJ1-3	once	CASARRQAGNTIYF	TGTGCCAGCGCTAGACGACAGGCCGGAAACACCATATATTTT
TRBV21-1	-	TRBJ1-5	-	CASSKEPYYTTGVPNQPQHF	TGTGCCAGCAGCAAGGAACCCTACTACACGACAGGGGTACCAAATCAGCCCCAGCATTTT
TRBV4-2	-	TRBJ2-2	-	CVSSQGGANTGELFF	TGTGTCAGCAGCCAAGGGGGAGCGAACACCGGGGAGCTGTTTTTT
TRBV28	TRBD2	TRBJ2-1	-	CASKGGGSYNEQFF	TGTGCCAGCAAAGGCGGGGGATCCTACAATGAGCAGTTCTTC
TRBV5-4	TRBD2	TRBJ2-1	-	CASAGDATRNEQFF	TGTGCCAGCGCGGGGGACGCGACTAGAAATGAGCAGTTCTTC
TRBV28	TRBD1	TRBJ2-7	once	CASKGQELSYEQYF	TGTGCCAGCAAGGGACAGGAACTCTCCTACGAGCAGTACTTC
TRBV28	-	TRBJ1-2	-	CASSLVSPYGYTF	TGTGCCAGCAGTTTAGTCAGTCCCTATGGCTACACCTTC